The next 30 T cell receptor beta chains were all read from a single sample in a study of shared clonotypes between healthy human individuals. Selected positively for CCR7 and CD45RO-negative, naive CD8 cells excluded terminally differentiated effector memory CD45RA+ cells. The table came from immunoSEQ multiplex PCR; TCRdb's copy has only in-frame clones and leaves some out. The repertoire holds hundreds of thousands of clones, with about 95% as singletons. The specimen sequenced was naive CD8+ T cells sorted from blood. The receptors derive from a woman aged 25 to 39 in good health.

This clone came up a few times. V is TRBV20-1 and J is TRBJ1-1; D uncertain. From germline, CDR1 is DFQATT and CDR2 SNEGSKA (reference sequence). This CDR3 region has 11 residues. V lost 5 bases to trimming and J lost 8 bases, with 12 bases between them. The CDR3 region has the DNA TGCAGTGCTGTTCCTACTGGAGAAGCTTTCTTT. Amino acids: CSAVPTGEAFF.

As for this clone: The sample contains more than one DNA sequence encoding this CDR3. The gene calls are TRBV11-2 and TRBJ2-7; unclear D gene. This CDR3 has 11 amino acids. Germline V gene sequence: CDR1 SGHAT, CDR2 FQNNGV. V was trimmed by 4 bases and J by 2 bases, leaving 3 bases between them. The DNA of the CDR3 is TGTGCCAGCAGCTCAACCTACGAGCAGTACTTC. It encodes CASSSTYEQYF.

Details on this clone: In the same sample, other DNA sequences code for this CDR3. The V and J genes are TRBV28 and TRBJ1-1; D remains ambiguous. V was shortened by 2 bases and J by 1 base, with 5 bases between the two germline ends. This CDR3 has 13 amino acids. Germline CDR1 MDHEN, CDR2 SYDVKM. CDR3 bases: TGTGCCAGCAGTTTAGGCAGGAACACTGAAGCTTTCTTT. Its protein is CASSLGRNTEAFF.

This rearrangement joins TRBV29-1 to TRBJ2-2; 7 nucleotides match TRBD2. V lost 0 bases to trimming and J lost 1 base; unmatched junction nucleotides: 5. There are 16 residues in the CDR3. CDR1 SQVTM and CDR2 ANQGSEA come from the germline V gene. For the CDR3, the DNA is TGCAGCGTTGAAGATCTGACGGGAGGGAACACCGGGGAGCTGTTTTTT. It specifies CSVEDLTGGNTGELFF.

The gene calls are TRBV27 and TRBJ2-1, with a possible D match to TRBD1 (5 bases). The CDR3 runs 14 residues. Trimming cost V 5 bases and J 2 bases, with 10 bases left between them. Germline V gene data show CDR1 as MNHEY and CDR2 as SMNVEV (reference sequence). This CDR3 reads CASSPLGAYNEQFF. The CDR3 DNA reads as TGTGCCAGCAGTCCCCTAGGGGCCTACAATGAGCAGTTCTTC.

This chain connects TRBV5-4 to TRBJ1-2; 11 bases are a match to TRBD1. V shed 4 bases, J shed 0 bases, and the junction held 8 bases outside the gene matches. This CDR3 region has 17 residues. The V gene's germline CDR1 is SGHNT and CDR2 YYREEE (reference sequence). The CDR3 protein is CASSPARTGGPNYGYTF. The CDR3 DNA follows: TGTGCCAGCAGCCCCGCGAGGACAGGGGGCCCTAACTATGGCTACACCTTC.

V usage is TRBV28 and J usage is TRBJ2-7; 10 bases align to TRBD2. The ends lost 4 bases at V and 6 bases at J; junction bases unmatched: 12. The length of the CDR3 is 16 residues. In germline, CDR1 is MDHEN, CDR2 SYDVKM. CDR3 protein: CASSSTFLAGDGEQYF. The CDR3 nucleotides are TGTGCCAGCAGTTCAACATTCCTAGCGGGAGATGGCGAGCAGTACTTC.

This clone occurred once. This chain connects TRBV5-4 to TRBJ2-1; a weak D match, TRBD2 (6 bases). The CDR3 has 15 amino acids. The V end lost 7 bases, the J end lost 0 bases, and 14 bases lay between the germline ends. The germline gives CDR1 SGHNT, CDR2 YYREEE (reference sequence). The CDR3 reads CASPSTGLSYNEQFF. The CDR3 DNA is TGTGCCAGCCCCTCCACGGGACTCTCCTACAATGAGCAGTTCTTC.

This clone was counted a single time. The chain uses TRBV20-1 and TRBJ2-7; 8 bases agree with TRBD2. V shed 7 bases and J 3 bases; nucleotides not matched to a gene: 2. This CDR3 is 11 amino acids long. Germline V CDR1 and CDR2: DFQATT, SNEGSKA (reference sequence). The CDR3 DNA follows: TGCAGTGTTGGGACTAGCTACGAGCAGTACTTC. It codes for CSVGTSYEQYF.

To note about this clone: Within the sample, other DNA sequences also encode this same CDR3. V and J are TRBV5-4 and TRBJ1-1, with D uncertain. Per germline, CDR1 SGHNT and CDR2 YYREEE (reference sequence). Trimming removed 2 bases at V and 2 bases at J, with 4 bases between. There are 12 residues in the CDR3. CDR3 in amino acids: CASSFGNTEAFF. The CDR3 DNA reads TGTGCCAGCAGCTTCGGAAACACTGAAGCTTTCTTT.

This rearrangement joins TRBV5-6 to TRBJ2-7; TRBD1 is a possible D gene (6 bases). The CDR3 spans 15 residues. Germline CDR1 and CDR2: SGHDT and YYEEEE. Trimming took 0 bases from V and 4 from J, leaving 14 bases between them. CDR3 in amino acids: CASSLAGRGLYEQYF. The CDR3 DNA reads TGTGCCAGCAGCTTGGCCGGCAGGGGCTTGTACGAGCAGTACTTC.

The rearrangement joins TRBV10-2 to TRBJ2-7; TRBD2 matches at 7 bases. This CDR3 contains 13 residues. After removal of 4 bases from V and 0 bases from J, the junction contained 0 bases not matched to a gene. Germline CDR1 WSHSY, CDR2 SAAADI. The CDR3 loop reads CASSGGGSYEQYF. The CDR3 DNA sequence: TGCGCCAGCAGTGGGGGGGGCTCCTACGAGCAGTACTTC.

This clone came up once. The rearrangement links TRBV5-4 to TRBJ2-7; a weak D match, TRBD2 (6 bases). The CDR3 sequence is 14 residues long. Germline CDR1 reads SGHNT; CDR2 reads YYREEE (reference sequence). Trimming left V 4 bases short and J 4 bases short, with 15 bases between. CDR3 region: CASSNPSREYEQYF. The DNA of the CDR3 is TGTGCCAGCAGCAACCCCTCCCGGGAGTACGAGCAGTACTTC. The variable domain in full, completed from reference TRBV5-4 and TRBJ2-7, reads ETGVTQSPTHLIKTRGQQVTLRCSSQSGHNTVSWYQQALGQGPQFIFQYYREEENGRGNFPPRFSGLQFPNYSSELNVNALELDDSALYLCASSNPSREYEQYFGPGTRLTVT.

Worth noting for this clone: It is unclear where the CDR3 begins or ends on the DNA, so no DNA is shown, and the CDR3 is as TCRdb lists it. This CDR3 is CASSKRGGTGESVGSGANVLTF. V and J are TRBV21-1 and TRBJ2-6; the D call of TRBD1 is as the table states it, not checked on the DNA. TRBV21-1 is a known pseudogene. The length of the CDR3 is 22 amino acids, counting both ends.

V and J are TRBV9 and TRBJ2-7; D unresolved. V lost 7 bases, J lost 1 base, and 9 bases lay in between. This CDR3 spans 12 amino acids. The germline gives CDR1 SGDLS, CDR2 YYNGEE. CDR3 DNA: TGTGCCAGCGGTACAAATTCCTACGAGCAGTACTTC. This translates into CASGTNSYEQYF.

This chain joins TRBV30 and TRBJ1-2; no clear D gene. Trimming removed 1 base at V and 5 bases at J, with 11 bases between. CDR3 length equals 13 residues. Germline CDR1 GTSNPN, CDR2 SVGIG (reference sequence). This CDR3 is CAWSAGSGYGYTF. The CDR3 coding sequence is TGTGCCTGGAGTGCTGGGTCGGGGTATGGCTACACCTTC.

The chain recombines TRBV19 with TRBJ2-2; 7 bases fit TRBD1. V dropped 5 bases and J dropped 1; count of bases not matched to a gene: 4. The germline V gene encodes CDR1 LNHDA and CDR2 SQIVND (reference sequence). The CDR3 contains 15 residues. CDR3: CASSADRENTGELFF. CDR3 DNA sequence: TGTGCCAGTAGTGCAGACAGGGAGAACACCGGGGAGCTGTTTTTT.

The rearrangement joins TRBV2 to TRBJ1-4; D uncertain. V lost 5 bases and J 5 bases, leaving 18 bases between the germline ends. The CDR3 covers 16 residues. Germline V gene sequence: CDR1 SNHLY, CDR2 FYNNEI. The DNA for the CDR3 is TGTGCCAGCAGTCTTAGTTTACCTCATGGGAATGAAAAACTGTTTTTT. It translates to CASSLSLPHGNEKLFF. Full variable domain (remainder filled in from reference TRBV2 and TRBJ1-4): EPEVTQTPSHQVTQMGQEVILRCVPISNHLYFYWYRQILGQKVEFLVSFYNNEISEKSEIFDDQFSVERPDGSNFTLKIRSTKLEDSAMYFCASSLSLPHGNEKLFFGSGTQLSVL.

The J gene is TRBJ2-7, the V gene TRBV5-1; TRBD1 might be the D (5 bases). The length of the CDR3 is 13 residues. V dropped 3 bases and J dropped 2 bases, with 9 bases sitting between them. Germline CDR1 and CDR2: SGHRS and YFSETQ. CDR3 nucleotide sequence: TGCGCCAGCAGCTGGTTAGGGGCCTACGAGCAGTACTTC. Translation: CASSWLGAYEQYF.

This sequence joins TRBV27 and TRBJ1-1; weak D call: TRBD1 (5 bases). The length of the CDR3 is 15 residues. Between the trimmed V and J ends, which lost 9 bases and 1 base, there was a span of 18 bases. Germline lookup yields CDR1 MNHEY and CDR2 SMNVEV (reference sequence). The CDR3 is CASTLDRRGNTEAFF. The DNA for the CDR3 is TGTGCCAGTACCCTCGACAGAAGGGGGAACACTGAAGCTTTCTTT.

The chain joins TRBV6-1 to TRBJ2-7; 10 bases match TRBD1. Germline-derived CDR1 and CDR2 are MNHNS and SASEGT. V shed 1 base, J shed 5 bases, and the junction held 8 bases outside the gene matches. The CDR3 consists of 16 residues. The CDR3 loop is CASSEVLRTGGNEQYF. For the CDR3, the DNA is TGTGCCAGCAGTGAAGTCCTTAGGACAGGGGGGAACGAGCAGTACTTC.

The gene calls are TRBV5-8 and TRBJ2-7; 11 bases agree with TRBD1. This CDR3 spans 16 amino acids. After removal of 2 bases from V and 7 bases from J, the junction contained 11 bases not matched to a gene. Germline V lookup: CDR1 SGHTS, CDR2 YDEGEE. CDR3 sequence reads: CASSFPGQGVLLEQYF. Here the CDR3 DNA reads TGTGCCAGCAGCTTTCCGGGACAGGGGGTTTTATTAGAGCAGTACTTC.

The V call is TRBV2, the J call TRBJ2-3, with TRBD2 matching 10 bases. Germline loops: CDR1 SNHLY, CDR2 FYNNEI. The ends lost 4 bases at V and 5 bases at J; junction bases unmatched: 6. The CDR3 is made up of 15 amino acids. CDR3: CASSVASGGIDTQYF. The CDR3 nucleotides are TGTGCCAGCAGTGTTGCTAGCGGGGGTATAGATACGCAGTATTTT.

As DNA, the CDR3 is TGTGCCAGCAGTCGACTAGCGGGAGGCACAGATACGCAGTATTTT. It is translated as CASSRLAGGTDTQYF. This chain links TRBV14 with TRBJ2-3, with 12 bases identical to TRBD2. With V trimmed by 6 bases and J by 1 base, 2 bases remained unmatched. The germline CDR1 and CDR2 sequences are SGHDN and FVKESK. This CDR3 is built from 15 residues.

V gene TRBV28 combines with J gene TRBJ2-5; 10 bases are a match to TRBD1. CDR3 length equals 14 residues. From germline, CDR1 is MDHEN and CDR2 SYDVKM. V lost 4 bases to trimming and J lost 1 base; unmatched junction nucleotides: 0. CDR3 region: CASSWTGGQETQYF. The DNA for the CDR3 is TGTGCCAGCAGTTGGACAGGGGGCCAAGAGACCCAGTACTTC.

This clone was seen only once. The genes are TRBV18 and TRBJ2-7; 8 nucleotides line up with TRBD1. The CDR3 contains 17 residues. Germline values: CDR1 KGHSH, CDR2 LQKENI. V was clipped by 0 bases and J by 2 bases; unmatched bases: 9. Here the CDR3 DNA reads TGTGCCAGCTCACCACCTCTTATGGACAGGGAAACCTACGAGCAGTACTTC. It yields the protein CASSPPLMDRETYEQYF.

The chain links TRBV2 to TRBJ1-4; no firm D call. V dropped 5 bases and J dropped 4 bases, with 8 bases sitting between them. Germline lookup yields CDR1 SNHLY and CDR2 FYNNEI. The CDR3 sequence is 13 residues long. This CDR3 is CASSPVLNEKLFF. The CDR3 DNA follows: TGTGCCAGCAGTCCGGTACTTAATGAAAAACTGTTTTTT.

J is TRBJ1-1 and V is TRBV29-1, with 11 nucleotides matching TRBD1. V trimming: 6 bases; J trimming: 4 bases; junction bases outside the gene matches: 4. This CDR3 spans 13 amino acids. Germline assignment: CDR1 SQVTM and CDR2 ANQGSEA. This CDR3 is CSVPGTGGTEAFF. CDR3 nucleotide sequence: TGCAGCGTACCCGGGACAGGGGGCACTGAAGCTTTCTTT.

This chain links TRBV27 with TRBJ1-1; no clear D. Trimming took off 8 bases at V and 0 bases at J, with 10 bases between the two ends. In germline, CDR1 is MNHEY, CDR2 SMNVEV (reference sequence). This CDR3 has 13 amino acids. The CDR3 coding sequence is TGTGCCAGCGCCGCTACGTTGAACACTGAAGCTTTCTTT. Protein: CASAATLNTEAFF.

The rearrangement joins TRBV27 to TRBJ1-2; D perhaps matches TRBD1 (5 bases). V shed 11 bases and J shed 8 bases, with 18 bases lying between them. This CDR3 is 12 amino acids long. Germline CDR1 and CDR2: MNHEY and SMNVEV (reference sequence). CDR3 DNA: TGTGCCGTCGGTTTAATGGGGGTGGGCTACACCTTC. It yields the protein CAVGLMGVGYTF.